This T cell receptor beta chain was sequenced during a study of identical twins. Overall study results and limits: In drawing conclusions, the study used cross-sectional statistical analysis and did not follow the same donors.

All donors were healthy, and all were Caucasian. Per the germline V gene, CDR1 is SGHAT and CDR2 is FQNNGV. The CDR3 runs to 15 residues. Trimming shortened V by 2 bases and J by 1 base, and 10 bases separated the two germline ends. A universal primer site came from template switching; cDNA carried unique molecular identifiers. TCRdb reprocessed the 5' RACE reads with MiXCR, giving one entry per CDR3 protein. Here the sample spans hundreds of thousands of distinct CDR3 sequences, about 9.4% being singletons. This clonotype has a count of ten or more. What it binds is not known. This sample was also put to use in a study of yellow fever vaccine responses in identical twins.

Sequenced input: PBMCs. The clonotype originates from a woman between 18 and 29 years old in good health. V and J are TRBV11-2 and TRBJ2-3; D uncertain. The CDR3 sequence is CASSLSLFRTDTQYF. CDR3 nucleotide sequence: TGTGCCAGCAGCTTAAGCCTCTTTCGCACAGATACGCAGTATTTT.